A selection of T cell receptor beta chains follows, all from one sample in a study of CD8 T cells in Susac syndrome. TCRdb re-derived calls from the immunoSEQ multiplex PCR reads in MiXCR, one entry per CDR3 protein. Of 150,000 to 200,000 distinct CDR3 sequences in the sample, 90% to 96% were seen once. The sequencing sample was made of CD4+ T cells from PBMCs. These receptors were obtained from a human donor with Susac syndrome. Both conserved end residues are part of each CDR3. D genes are given only for firm matches.

d_call: -
v_call: TRBV30
j_call: TRBJ2-7
cdr3_aa: CAWTNAPGYEQYF
cdr3_nt: TGTGCCTGGACTAACGCGCCGGGCTACGAGCAGTACTTC

d_call: TRBD1
v_call: TRBV15
j_call: TRBJ1-2
cdr3_aa: CATSRDRGTGGFRGYTF
cdr3_nt: TGTGCCACCAGCAGAGATCGGGGGACAGGGGGCTTCCGTGGCTACACCTTC

d_call: TRBD2
v_call: TRBV9
j_call: TRBJ2-3
cdr3_aa: CASTSGGFTDTQYF
cdr3_nt: TGTGCCAGCACCAGCGGGGGTTTCACAGATACGCAGTATTTT

d_call: TRBD2
v_call: TRBV7-3
j_call: TRBJ2-1
cdr3_aa: CASSLGLRTSGGDYNEQFF
cdr3_nt: TGTGCCAGCAGCTTAGGACTCCGTACTAGCGGGGGGGATTACAATGAGCAGTTCTTC

d_call: TRBD2
v_call: TRBV20-1
j_call: TRBJ2-5
cdr3_aa: CSARVPSGGGETQYF
cdr3_nt: TGCAGTGCTAGAGTTCCTAGCGGGGGTGGAGAGACCCAGTACTTC

d_call: -
v_call: TRBV9
j_call: TRBJ2-1
cdr3_aa: CASSVAGEQFF
cdr3_nt: TGTGCCAGCAGCGTAGCAGGGGAGCAGTTCTTC

d_call: TRBD1
v_call: TRBV10-3
j_call: TRBJ1-6
cdr3_aa: CAIGTDNSPLHF
cdr3_nt: TGTGCCATCGGGACAGATAATTCACCCCTCCACTTT

d_call: -
v_call: TRBV12-3/TRBV12-4
j_call: TRBJ2-7
cdr3_aa: CASSRGSYEQYF
cdr3_nt: TGTGCCAGCAGCAGGGGTTCCTACGAGCAGTACTTC

d_call: -
v_call: TRBV18
j_call: TRBJ2-5
cdr3_aa: CASSRGVGQETQYF
cdr3_nt: TGTGCCAGCTCACGGGGGGTTGGACAAGAGACCCAGTACTTC

d_call: -
v_call: TRBV5-4
j_call: TRBJ1-2
cdr3_aa: CASSPRSVNYGYTF
cdr3_nt: TGTGCCAGCAGCCCTCGATCGGTAAACTATGGCTACACCTTC